These 11 T cell receptor beta chains originate from one sample sequenced in a study of blood T cell repertoires in COVID-19. Clones were read by immunoSEQ multiplex PCR, and TCRdb kept only the in-frame ones, dropping some. The data hold some 150,000 clones, with 60% to 85% observed a single time. The sample comprised peripheral blood. The receptor set was obtained from an elderly man with acute or convalescent COVID-19.

The gene calls are TRBV6-1 and TRBJ1-4; unclear D gene. Germline CDR1 is MNHNS and CDR2 is SASEGT. The CDR3 extends over 15 amino acids. Trimming cost V 7 bases and J 6 bases, with 18 bases left between them. The CDR3 DNA follows: TGTGCCAGCACCCTCAGGCTCCTGGGTGATGAAAAACTGTTTTTT. This gives the protein CASTLRLLGDEKLFF.

J is TRBJ2-2 and V is TRBV6-1, with D maybe TRBD1 (7 bases). The CDR3 consists of 16 residues. Germline V gene sequence: CDR1 MNHNS, CDR2 SASEGT. With 3 bases removed from V and 2 bases from J, the gap between germline ends came to 13 bases. The CDR3 reads CASSDGGGRNTGELFF. The CDR3 DNA sequence: TGTGCCAGCAGTGATGGAGGGGGCCGAAACACCGGGGAGCTGTTTTTT.

The chain couples TRBV18 to TRBJ2-2; TRBD1 aligns across 7 bases. This CDR3 comprises 15 residues. Germline V lookup: CDR1 KGHSH, CDR2 LQKENI. The junction had 3 bases not matched to a gene; V was cut back by 2 bases and J by 3 bases. This CDR3 reads CASSPLTGDTGELFF. The DNA of the CDR3 is TGTGCCAGCTCACCATTAACAGGGGACACCGGGGAGCTGTTTTTT.

The chain is built from TRBV10-2 and TRBJ2-5, with D possibly being TRBD1 (5 bases). The ends were cut back, 0 bases at V and 7 bases at J, with 15 bases in the middle. Germline assignment: CDR1 WSHSY and CDR2 SAAADI. This CDR3 contains 15 residues. CDR3 sequence: CASSESVGPTGTQYF. The CDR3 DNA follows: TGCGCCAGCAGTGAGTCAGTGGGGCCGACGGGGACCCAGTACTTC.

This chain joins TRBV5-5 and TRBJ1-2, with 7 bases aligning to TRBD1. CDR3 length equals 13 residues. The V gene's germline CDR1 is SGHKS and CDR2 YYEKEE (reference sequence). Trimming at V came to 5 bases and at J to 3 bases, leaving 4 bases not matched to a gene. The chain's CDR3 is CASRRTGDYGYTF. The CDR3, as DNA: TGTGCCAGCAGACGAACAGGGGACTATGGCTACACCTTC.

The V gene is TRBV29-1, the J gene TRBJ1-2; maybe TRBD1 (5 bases). Trimming took off 6 bases at V and 4 bases at J, with 18 bases between the two ends. The germline V gene has CDR1 SQVTM and CDR2 ANQGSEA. The CDR3 is 14 residues long. CDR3 in amino acids: CSVVYGGIGYGYTF. CDR3 sequence (DNA): TGCAGCGTGGTTTATGGGGGGATCGGCTATGGCTACACCTTC.

This clone showed up just once. V and J are TRBV6-5 and TRBJ2-2; D might be TRBD1 (6 bases). From germline, CDR1 is MNHEY and CDR2 SVGAGI. V dropped 6 bases and J dropped 2 bases, with 13 bases sitting between them. This CDR3 is built from 15 residues. The CDR3 spells CASSTGTSNTGELFF. In DNA form, the CDR3 reads TGTGCCAGCAGCACCGGGACAAGTAACACCGGGGAGCTGTTTTTT.

The chain couples TRBV5-6 to TRBJ2-1; tentative D call: TRBD1 (6 bases). CDR1 is SGHDT, CDR2 YYEEEE, per germline. Trimming took off 3 bases at V and 9 bases at J, with 7 bases between the two ends. CDR3 length: 11 residues. The CDR3 here is CASSWDTEQFF. CDR3 sequence (DNA): TGTGCCAGCAGCTGGGACACTGAGCAGTTCTTC.

V usage is TRBV5-4 and J usage is TRBJ1-4; 10 positions agree with TRBD1. This CDR3 contains 15 residues. Germline loops: CDR1 SGHNT, CDR2 YYREEE (reference sequence). The J segment lost 8 bases and the V segment lost 0 bases, leaving 4 bases of the junction unmatched. The CDR3 protein is CASSLGQGAGEKLFF. CDR3 nucleotides: TGTGCCAGCAGCTTGGGACAGGGGGCGGGAGAAAAACTGTTTTTT. Filled out from reference TRBV5-4 and TRBJ1-4, the complete variable domain reads ETGVTQSPTHLIKTRGQQVTLRCSSQSGHNTVSWYQQALGQGPQFIFQYYREEENGRGNFPPRFSGLQFPNYSSELNVNALELDDSALYLCASSLGQGAGEKLFFGSGTQLSVL.

The chain carries TRBV9 and TRBJ2-2; D remains ambiguous. Germline values: CDR1 SGDLS, CDR2 YYNGEE. The CDR3 is 13 amino acids. Trimming removed 2 bases from V and 5 bases from J, with 7 bases in between. CDR3 nucleotide sequence: TGTGCCAGCAGCGTTGTAGTAACCGGGGAGCTGTTTTTT. Protein: CASSVVVTGELFF.

The chain is built from TRBV19 and TRBJ1-3, with D possibly being TRBD1 (5 bases). Germline loops: CDR1 LNHDA, CDR2 SQIVND (reference sequence). V lost 5 bases and J 3 bases, leaving 11 bases between the germline ends. The CDR3 is 14 amino acids. The CDR3: CASSAGTYGNTIYF. The CDR3 coding sequence is TGTGCCAGTAGTGCGGGGACGTATGGAAACACCATATATTTT.